The clone carrying this T cell receptor (beta chain) was counted a few times. The antigen is undetermined. These data originate in a study of identical twins. Study results and caveats: Analyses based on zero insertions could be partly confounded by invariant MAIT and iNKT cells. Cross-sectional statistics, not tracking of the same donors, supported the conclusions.

The germline V and J ends were trimmed by 3 bases and 5 bases, with 11 bases remaining between them. Germline CDR1 LNHDA, CDR2 SQIVND (reference sequence). This CDR3 comprises 13 residues. TCRdb re-analysed the 5' RACE reads in MiXCR, keeping a single row per CDR3 protein. The sample lists approximately 690,000 distinct CDR3 sequences; 5.5% to 7.5% were seen once. This sequence originates from a man between 18 and 29 years old in good health. V gene TRBV19 combines with J gene TRBJ2-7; D uncertain. Material: naive T cells sorted from blood. The CDR3 sequence is CASSIEGSNEQYF. The CDR3 nucleotides read TGTGCCAGTAGTATCGAAGGGTCGAACGAGCAGTACTTC.